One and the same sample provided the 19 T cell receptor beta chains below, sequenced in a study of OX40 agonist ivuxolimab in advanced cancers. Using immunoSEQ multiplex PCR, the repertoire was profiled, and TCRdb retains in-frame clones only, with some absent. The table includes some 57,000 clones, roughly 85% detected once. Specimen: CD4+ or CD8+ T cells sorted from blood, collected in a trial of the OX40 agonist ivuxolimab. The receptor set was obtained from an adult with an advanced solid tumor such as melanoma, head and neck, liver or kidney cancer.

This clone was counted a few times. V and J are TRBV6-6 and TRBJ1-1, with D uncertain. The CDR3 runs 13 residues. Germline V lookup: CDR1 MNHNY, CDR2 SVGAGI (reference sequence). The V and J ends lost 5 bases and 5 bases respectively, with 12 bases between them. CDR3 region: CASSQTTETEAFF. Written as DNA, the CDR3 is TGTGCCAGCAGTCAGACGACGGAGACTGAAGCTTTCTTT.

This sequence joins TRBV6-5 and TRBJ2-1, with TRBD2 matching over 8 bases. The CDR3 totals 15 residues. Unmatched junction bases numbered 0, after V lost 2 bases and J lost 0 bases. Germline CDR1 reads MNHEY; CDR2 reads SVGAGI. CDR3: CASSYAGGSYNEQFF. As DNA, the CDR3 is TGTGCCAGCAGTTACGCGGGGGGCTCCTACAATGAGCAGTTCTTC.

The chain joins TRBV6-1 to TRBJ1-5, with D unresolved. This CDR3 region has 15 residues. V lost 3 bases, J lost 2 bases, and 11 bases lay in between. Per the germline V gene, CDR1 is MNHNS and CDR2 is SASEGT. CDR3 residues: CASSDGFSGNQPQHF. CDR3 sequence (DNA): TGTGCCAGCAGTGACGGGTTTTCGGGCAATCAGCCCCAGCATTTT.

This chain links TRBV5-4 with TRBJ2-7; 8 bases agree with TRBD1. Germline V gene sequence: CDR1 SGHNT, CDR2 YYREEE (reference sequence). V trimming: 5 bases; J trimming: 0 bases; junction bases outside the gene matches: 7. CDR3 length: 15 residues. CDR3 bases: TGTGCCAGCAGTTCTCAGACAGGGGCCTCCTACGAGCAGTACTTC. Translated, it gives CASSSQTGASYEQYF.

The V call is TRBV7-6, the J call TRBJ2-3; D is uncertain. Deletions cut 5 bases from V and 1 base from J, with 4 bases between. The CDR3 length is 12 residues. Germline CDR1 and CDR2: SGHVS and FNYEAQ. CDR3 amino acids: CASSLGTDTQYF. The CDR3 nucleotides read TGTGCCAGCAGCCTGGGCACAGATACGCAGTATTTT.

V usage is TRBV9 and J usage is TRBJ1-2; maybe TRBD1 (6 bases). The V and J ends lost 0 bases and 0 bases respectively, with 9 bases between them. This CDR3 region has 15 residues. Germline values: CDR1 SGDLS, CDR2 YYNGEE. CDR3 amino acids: CASSVGGTSNYGYTF. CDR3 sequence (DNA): TGTGCCAGCAGCGTAGGTGGGACATCTAACTATGGCTACACCTTC. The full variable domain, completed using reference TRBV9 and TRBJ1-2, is DSGVTQTPKHLITATGQRVTLRCSPRSGDLSVYWYQQSLDQGLQFLIQYYNGEERAKGNILERFSAQQFPDLHSELNLSSLELGDSALYFCASSVGGTSNYGYTFGSGTRLTVV.

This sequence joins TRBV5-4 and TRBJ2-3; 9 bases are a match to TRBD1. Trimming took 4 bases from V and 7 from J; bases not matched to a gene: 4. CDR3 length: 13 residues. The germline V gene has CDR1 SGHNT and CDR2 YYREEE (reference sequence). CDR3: CASSPGTGNTQYF. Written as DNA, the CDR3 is TGTGCCAGCAGCCCCGGGACAGGGAATACGCAGTATTTT.

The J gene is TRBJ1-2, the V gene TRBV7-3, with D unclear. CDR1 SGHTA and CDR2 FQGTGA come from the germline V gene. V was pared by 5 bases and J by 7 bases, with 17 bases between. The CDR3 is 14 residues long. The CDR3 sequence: CASSPGRSGSGYTF. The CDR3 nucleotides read TGTGCCAGCAGCCCAGGAAGGTCCGGATCTGGCTACACCTTC.

The CDR3 region has the DNA TGTGCCAGCAGTGGGAAGTACGAGCAGTACTTC. Protein: CASSGKYEQYF. V usage is TRBV25-1 and J usage is TRBJ2-7; D is unresolved. CDR1 and CDR2 (germline): MGHDK, SYGVNS. V lost 4 bases and J lost 4, with 5 bases in between. There are 11 residues in the CDR3.

The CDR3 protein is CASRGTSRTYEQYF. For the CDR3, the DNA is TGTGCCAGCAGAGGGACTAGCCGAACCTACGAGCAGTACTTC. The genes are TRBV27 and TRBJ2-7; 9 bases fit TRBD2. This CDR3 is 14 amino acids long. The V gene's germline CDR1 is MNHEY and CDR2 SMNVEV (reference sequence). The ends lost 6 bases at V and 2 bases at J; junction bases unmatched: 5.

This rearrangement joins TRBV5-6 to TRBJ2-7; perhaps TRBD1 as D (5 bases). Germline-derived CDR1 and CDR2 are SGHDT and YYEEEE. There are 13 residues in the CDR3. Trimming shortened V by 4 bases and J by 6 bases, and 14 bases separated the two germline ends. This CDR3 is CASSPWGGAEQYF. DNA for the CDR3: TGTGCCAGCAGCCCTTGGGGCGGAGCCGAGCAGTACTTC.

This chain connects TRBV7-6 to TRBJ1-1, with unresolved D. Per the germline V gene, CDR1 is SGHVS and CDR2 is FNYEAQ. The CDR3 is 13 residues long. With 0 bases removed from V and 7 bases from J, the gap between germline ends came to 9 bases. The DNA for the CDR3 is TGTGCCAGCAGCTTAGCCCCGGCAGGTGAAGCTTTCTTT. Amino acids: CASSLAPAGEAFF.

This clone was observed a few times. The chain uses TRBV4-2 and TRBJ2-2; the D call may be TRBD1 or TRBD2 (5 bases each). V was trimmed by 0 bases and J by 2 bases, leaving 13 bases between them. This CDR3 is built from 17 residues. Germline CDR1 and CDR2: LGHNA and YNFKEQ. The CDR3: CASSQEGRGGNTGELFF. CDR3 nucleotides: TGTGCCAGCAGCCAAGAAGGTCGGGGCGGCAACACCGGGGAGCTGTTTTTT.

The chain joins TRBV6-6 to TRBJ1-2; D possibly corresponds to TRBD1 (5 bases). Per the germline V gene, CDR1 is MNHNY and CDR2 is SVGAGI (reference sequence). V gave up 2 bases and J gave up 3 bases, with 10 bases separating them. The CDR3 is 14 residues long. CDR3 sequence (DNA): TGTGCCAGCAGTTACAGTGGGACCGACTATGGCTACACCTTC. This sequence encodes CASSYSGTDYGYTF.

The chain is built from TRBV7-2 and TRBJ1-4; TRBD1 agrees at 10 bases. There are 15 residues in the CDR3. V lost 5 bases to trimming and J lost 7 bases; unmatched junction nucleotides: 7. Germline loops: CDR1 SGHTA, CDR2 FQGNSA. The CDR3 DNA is TGTGCCAGCAGCCCCCGACAGGGGGCAGTTGAAAAACTGTTTTTT. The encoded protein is CASSPRQGAVEKLFF.

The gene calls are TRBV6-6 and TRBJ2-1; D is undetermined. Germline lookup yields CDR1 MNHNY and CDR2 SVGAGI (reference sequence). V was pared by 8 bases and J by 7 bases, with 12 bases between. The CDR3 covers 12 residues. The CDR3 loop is CASGRLGNEQFF. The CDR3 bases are TGTGCCAGCGGGCGATTGGGGAATGAGCAGTTCTTC.

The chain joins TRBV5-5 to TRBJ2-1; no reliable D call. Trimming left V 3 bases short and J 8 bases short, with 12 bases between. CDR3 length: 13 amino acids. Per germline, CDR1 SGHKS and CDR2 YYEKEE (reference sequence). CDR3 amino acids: CASSYRSRDEQFF. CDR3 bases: TGTGCCAGCAGCTACCGAAGCAGAGATGAGCAGTTCTTC.

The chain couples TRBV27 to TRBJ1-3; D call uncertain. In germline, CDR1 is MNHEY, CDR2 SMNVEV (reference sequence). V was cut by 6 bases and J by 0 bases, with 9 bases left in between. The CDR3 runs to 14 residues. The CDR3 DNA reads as TGTGCCAGCAGGGCACCAGACTCTGGAAACACCATATATTTT. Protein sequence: CASRAPDSGNTIYF.

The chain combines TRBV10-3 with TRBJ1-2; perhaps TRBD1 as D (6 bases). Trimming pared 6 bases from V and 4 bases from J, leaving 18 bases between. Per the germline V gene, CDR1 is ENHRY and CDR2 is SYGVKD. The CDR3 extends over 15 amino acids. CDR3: CAIRNTGNRSYGYTF. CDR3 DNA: TGTGCCATCAGGAACACAGGGAATAGGTCCTATGGCTACACCTTC.